The 32 T cell receptor beta chains below come from one sample, sequenced in a study of blood T cell repertoires in COVID-19. TCRdb's table, derived via immunoSEQ multiplex PCR, lists solely in-frame clones and lacks some. Among roughly 200,000 clones, about 84% were seen once, and the ten largest hold about 6%. The sample taken for sequencing was PBMCs or T cells enriched from blood (not recorded which). The receptors were gathered from a man aged 40-49 years with acute COVID-19.

The chain joins TRBV18 to TRBJ1-3, with TRBD1 as a possible D gene (6 bases). Germline V gene lookup returns CDR1 KGHSH and CDR2 LQKENI. CDR3 length equals 16 residues. V lost 1 base and J lost 0, with 10 bases in between. The CDR3 sequence: CASSPLGTSSGNTIYF. The CDR3 nucleotides are TGTGCCAGCTCACCACTGGGGACAAGCTCTGGAAACACCATATATTTT.

The gene calls are TRBV27 and TRBJ2-2, with D tentatively TRBD2 (6 bases). This CDR3 contains 15 residues. Deletions cut 3 bases from V and 6 bases from J, with 14 bases between. CDR1 is MNHEY, CDR2 SMNVEV, per germline (reference sequence). CDR3 bases: TGTGCCAGCAGTTTCGGGAGACTAGTCTCCGGGGAGCTGTTTTTT. Translating gives CASSFGRLVSGELFF.

This chain joins TRBV12-3 or TRBV12-4 and TRBJ1-2; D is uncertain. V dropped 4 bases and J dropped 5 bases, with 5 bases sitting between them. This CDR3 has 11 residues. CDR3 loop: CASSSGYGYTF. The CDR3 coding sequence is TGTGCCAGCAGTTCAGGATATGGCTACACCTTC.

The table lists this clone with a count of one. V is TRBV5-1 and J is TRBJ2-7; 14 bases fit TRBD2. Germline CDR1 and CDR2: SGHRS and YFSETQ. The CDR3 consists of 15 residues. V was clipped by 5 bases and J by 5 bases; unmatched bases: 6. The CDR3 nucleotides read TGCGCCAGCAGTCCTGGGACTAGCGGGAGTCACGAGCAGTACTTC. Its protein is CASSPGTSGSHEQYF.

The table lists this clone with a few counts. The rearrangement links TRBV10-2 to TRBJ1-6, with D possibly matching TRBD1 (5 bases). Per germline, CDR1 WSHSY and CDR2 SAAADI. The CDR3 sequence is 14 residues long. V lost 6 bases, J lost 10 bases, and 16 bases lay in between. CDR3 amino acids: CASSQTVGESPLHF. As DNA, the CDR3 is TGCGCCAGCAGCCAGACAGTGGGCGAGTCACCCCTCCACTTT.

The gene calls are TRBV6-2 or TRBV6-3 and TRBJ2-7, with D possibly being TRBD2 (5 bases). The CDR3 extends over 14 amino acids. The germline V gene encodes CDR1 MNHEY and CDR2 SVGEGT. Trimming shortened V by 0 bases and J by 4 bases, and 10 bases separated the two germline ends. CDR3 amino acids: CASSYSSSRYEQYF. In nucleotides, the CDR3 is TGTGCCAGCAGTTACTCTTCTAGCAGGTACGAGCAGTACTTC.

V gene TRBV5-1 combines with J gene TRBJ2-3, with D possibly being TRBD1 (6 bases). This CDR3 has 14 residues. V lost 6 bases and J 0 bases, leaving 11 bases between the germline ends. CDR1 and CDR2 (germline): SGHRS, YFSETQ. The CDR3: CASTGTTSTDTQYF. In DNA, the CDR3 is TGCGCCAGCACGGGGACAACTAGCACAGATACGCAGTATTTT.

The chain links TRBV11-2 to TRBJ2-3; 10 bases are shared with TRBD1. CDR1 and CDR2 (germline): SGHAT, FQNNGV. The junction had 11 bases not matched to a gene; V was cut back by 7 bases and J by 4 bases. This CDR3 has 16 residues. The CDR3 nucleotides read TGTGCCAGCACCCAAATGGGGACAGGGGTATCAGATACGCAGTATTTT. Its translation is CASTQMGTGVSDTQYF.

The J gene is TRBJ2-7, the V gene TRBV12-3 or TRBV12-4; D call uncertain. The CDR3 contains 13 residues. Trimming took 2 bases from V and 0 from J, leaving 5 bases between them. CDR3 residues: CASSLPNSYEQYF. In DNA, the CDR3 is TGTGCCAGCAGTTTACCCAACTCCTACGAGCAGTACTTC.

V and J are TRBV6-5 and TRBJ2-7; 9 bases align to TRBD1. CDR3 length: 15 residues. V lost 5 bases, J lost 5 bases, and 10 bases stayed unmatched. Germline values: CDR1 MNHEY, CDR2 SVGAGI. The CDR3 region is CASSISRGQGNEQYF. CDR3 nucleotide sequence: TGTGCCAGCAGTATCTCAAGGGGACAGGGCAACGAGCAGTACTTC.

This chain connects TRBV5-5 to TRBJ1-5; D is possibly TRBD1 (6 bases). CDR1 SGHKS and CDR2 YYEKEE come from the germline V gene (reference sequence). Deletions cut 0 bases from V and 5 bases from J, with 12 bases between. This CDR3 has 15 residues. This chain's CDR3 is CASSLGTVQDQPQHF. The CDR3 nucleotides read TGTGCCAGCAGCTTGGGGACAGTGCAAGATCAGCCCCAGCATTTT.

The V call is TRBV5-4, the J call TRBJ1-1; D gene uncertain. Per the germline V gene, CDR1 is SGHNT and CDR2 is YYREEE (reference sequence). The CDR3 loop spans 12 amino acids. Trimming stripped 6 bases from V and 0 bases from J, with 6 bases between. CDR3 in amino acids: CASTGMNTEAFF. CDR3 bases: TGTGCCAGCACAGGCATGAACACTGAAGCTTTCTTT. The whole variable domain, filled in from reference TRBV5-4 and TRBJ1-1, reads ETGVTQSPTHLIKTRGQQVTLRCSSQSGHNTVSWYQQALGQGPQFIFQYYREEENGRGNFPPRFSGLQFPNYSSELNVNALELDDSALYLCASTGMNTEAFFGQGTRLTVV.

This rearrangement joins TRBV19 to TRBJ2-3; the match to TRBD2 covers 15 bases. The junction had 19 bases not matched to a gene; V was cut back by 6 bases and J by 3 bases. Germline V gene lookup returns CDR1 LNHDA and CDR2 SQIVND (reference sequence). The CDR3 loop spans 21 amino acids. The chain's CDR3 is CASSPFLGGTSGRQKTDTQYF. CDR3 coding DNA: TGTGCCAGTAGCCCTTTCCTCGGAGGGACTAGCGGGAGGCAAAAAACAGATACGCAGTATTTT. Complete variable domain (other parts from reference TRBV19 and TRBJ2-3): DGGITQSPKYLFRKEGQNVTLSCEQNLNHDAMYWYRQDPGQGLRLIYYSQIVNDFQKGDIAEGYSVSREKKESFPLTVTSAQKNPTAFYLCASSPFLGGTSGRQKTDTQYFGPGTRLTVL.

V and J are TRBV5-1 and TRBJ1-1; D is uncertain. Trimming left V 4 bases short and J 1 base short, with 8 bases between. The CDR3 has 13 residues. CDR1 is SGHRS, CDR2 YFSETQ, per germline. The CDR3 DNA reads TGCGCCAGCAGCGTCACTACGAACACTGAAGCTTTCTTT. As protein: CASSVTTNTEAFF.

This clone is a singleton in its sample. The rearrangement uses TRBV24-1 and TRBJ1-1; D uncertain. Germline V gene sequence: CDR1 KGHDR, CDR2 SFDVKD. The CDR3 has 13 residues. Trimming pared 4 bases from V and 0 bases from J, leaving 5 bases between. The CDR3 here is CATSDTMNTEAFF. Written as DNA, the CDR3 is TGTGCCACCAGTGACACAATGAACACTGAAGCTTTCTTT.

CDR3 nucleotide sequence: TGTGCCAGCAGCTTAGAAGGGGGATCTGGGGCCAACGTCCTGACTTTC. Protein: CASSLEGGSGANVLTF. The chain has TRBV7-6 and TRBJ2-6, with TRBD1 as a possible D gene (6 bases). The CDR3 has 16 amino acids. V lost 1 base to trimming and J lost 1 base, with 8 bases between them. Germline CDR1 is SGHVS and CDR2 is FNYEAQ.

This chain uses TRBV7-9 with TRBJ1-2; 7 nucleotides align to TRBD1. CDR3 length equals 12 residues. CDR1 and CDR2 (germline): SEHNR, FQNEAQ (reference sequence). Trimming took 6 bases from V and 8 from J; bases not matched to a gene: 6. CDR3 sequence reads: CASRREGAGYTF. CDR3 bases: TGTGCCAGCAGGAGAGAGGGGGCCGGCTACACCTTC. Drawing the rest from reference TRBV7-9 and TRBJ1-2, the complete variable domain is DTGVSQNPRHKITKRGQNVTFRCDPISEHNRLYWYRQTLGQGPEFLTYFQNEAQLEKSRLLSDRFSAERPKGSFSTLEIQRTEQGDSAMYLCASRREGAGYTFGSGTRLTVV.

The CDR3 spells CASSLALGQGNEQYF. CDR3 DNA sequence: TGTGCCAGCAGCTTAGCGCTGGGACAGGGGAACGAGCAGTACTTC. This chain connects TRBV7-6 to TRBJ2-7; 10 positions match TRBD1. The CDR3 spans 15 residues. Germline V gives CDR1 SGHVS, CDR2 FNYEAQ. After removal of 0 bases from V and 5 bases from J, the junction contained 4 bases not matched to a gene.

The rearrangement uses TRBV25-1 and TRBJ2-7, with 10 bases that match TRBD2. Germline V CDR1 and CDR2: MGHDK, SYGVNS. The CDR3 is made up of 17 amino acids. J was trimmed by 4 bases and V by 6 bases; bases with no gene match: 15. The CDR3 reads CASSSGSASGSIYEQYF. The CDR3 bases are TGTGCCAGCAGCTCGGGAAGTGCTAGCGGGAGTATATACGAGCAGTACTTC.

The rearrangement joins TRBV27 to TRBJ2-1, with 9 bases aligning to TRBD2. Trimming took 5 bases from V and 9 from J; bases not matched to a gene: 11. The germline V gene encodes CDR1 MNHEY and CDR2 SMNVEV (reference sequence). This CDR3 contains 15 residues. Here the CDR3 DNA reads TGTGCCAGCAGTCGATGGGGTAGCGGGAGCCTTGAGCAGTTCTTC. Translating it yields CASSRWGSGSLEQFF.

The chain uses TRBV9 and TRBJ2-7, with 11 bases fitting TRBD1. In germline, CDR1 is SGDLS, CDR2 YYNGEE. Trimming at V came to 3 bases and at J to 5 bases, leaving 7 bases not matched to a gene. The CDR3 loop spans 15 amino acids. The CDR3 here is CASSAGTGGPHEQYF. The CDR3 nucleotides read TGTGCCAGCAGCGCCGGGACAGGGGGTCCCCACGAGCAGTACTTC. The full variable domain, rest sourced from reference TRBV9 and TRBJ2-7, is DSGVTQTPKHLITATGQRVTLRCSPRSGDLSVYWYQQSLDQGLQFLIQYYNGEERAKGNILERFSAQQFPDLHSELNLSSLELGDSALYFCASSAGTGGPHEQYFGPGTRLTVT.

V is TRBV7-2 and J is TRBJ2-2, with 10 bases that match TRBD2. This CDR3 spans 16 amino acids. The junction had 6 bases not matched to a gene; V was cut back by 3 bases and J by 5 bases. The germline V gene encodes CDR1 SGHTA and CDR2 FQGNSA. The CDR3 loop is CASSFSSGSGTGELFF. In DNA, the CDR3 is TGTGCCAGCAGCTTTTCTAGCGGGAGTGGTACCGGGGAGCTGTTTTTT. Together with reference TRBV7-2 and TRBJ2-2, the CDR3 gives the full variable domain: GAGVSQSPSNKVTEKGKDVELRCDPISGHTALYWYRQSLGQGLEFLIYFQGNSAPDKSGLPSDRFSAERTGGSVSTLTIQRTQQEDSAVYLCASSFSSGSGTGELFFGEGSRLTVL.

The rearrangement joins TRBV27 to TRBJ2-7; 9 bases fit TRBD2. Germline trimming cut 6 bases from V and 7 bases from J; bases unmatched to any gene: 10. This CDR3 has 14 amino acids. CDR1 is MNHEY and CDR2 is SMNVEV in the germline V gene (reference sequence). CDR3 residues: CASRFSSGVGEQYF. CDR3 nucleotides: TGTGCCAGCAGATTCTCTAGCGGGGTTGGTGAGCAGTACTTC.

This chain uses TRBV6-5 with TRBJ1-1; D is undetermined. Germline assignment: CDR1 MNHEY and CDR2 SVGAGI. CDR3 size: 11 residues. Between the trimmed V and J ends, which lost 7 bases and 4 bases, there was a span of 7 bases. CDR3 nucleotides: TGTGCCAGCATGCGGGCCACTGAAGCTTTCTTT. Its translation is CASMRATEAFF.

This rearrangement joins TRBV5-1 to TRBJ1-1, with D unclear. Germline V lookup: CDR1 SGHRS, CDR2 YFSETQ. Trimming stripped 2 bases from V and 4 bases from J, with 15 bases between. The CDR3 contains 15 residues. As DNA, the CDR3 is TGCGCCAGCAGCTTATGGGCAGGTGAGGGCACTGAAGCTTTCTTT. It is translated as CASSLWAGEGTEAFF. The whole variable domain, remainder taken from reference TRBV5-1 and TRBJ1-1, is KAGVTQTPRYLIKTRGQQVTLSCSPISGHRSVSWYQQTPGQGLQFLFEYFSETQRNKGNFPGRFSGRQFSNSRSEMNVSTLELGDSALYLCASSLWAGEGTEAFFGQGTRLTVV.

The chain has TRBV7-3 and TRBJ2-1; 8 positions match TRBD2. The CDR3 covers 15 residues. After removal of 5 bases from V and 4 bases from J, the junction contained 7 bases not matched to a gene. Germline CDR1 reads SGHTA; CDR2 reads FQGTGA. Written as DNA, the CDR3 is TGTGCCAGCAGCCCAACTAGCGGCCCATACAATGAGCAGTTCTTC. Its translation: CASSPTSGPYNEQFF.

The CDR3 DNA is TGTGCCAGCAGTGGACTTGGGCGGGGAGATGAGCAGTTCTTC. Its protein is CASSGLGRGDEQFF. The genes are TRBV25-1 and TRBJ2-1; weak D call: TRBD2 (6 bases). The length of the CDR3 is 14 residues. V shed 4 bases and J shed 8 bases, with 15 bases lying between them. Germline CDR1 and CDR2: MGHDK and SYGVNS.

The chain combines TRBV11-2 with TRBJ2-1; the match to TRBD1 covers 9 bases. This CDR3 contains 13 residues. The V and J ends lost 5 bases and 8 bases, in that order; junction bases with no gene match: 4. Looked up from germline, CDR1 is SGHAT and CDR2 is FQNNGV. Written as DNA, the CDR3 is TGTGCCAGCAGCCGGGACAGGGAGCATGAGCAGTTCTTC. Protein product: CASSRDREHEQFF.

On this clone itself: Germline and junction disagree at one end, which may indicate a read error. The genes are TRBV6-2 or TRBV6-3 and TRBJ2-1, with TRBD2 identical over 7 bases. CDR3 length equals 11 residues. Germline lookup yields CDR1 MNHEY and CDR2 SVGEGT. This CDR3 is CASSYSGIFIF. The CDR3 DNA reads as TGTGCCAGCAGTTACAGCGGGATCTTTATCTTC.

The chain uses TRBV6-5 and TRBJ2-3; tentative D call: TRBD2 (5 bases). Germline CDR1 reads MNHEY; CDR2 reads SVGAGI. The V gene lost 0 bases and the J gene lost 8 bases, with 9 bases spanning the gap. The CDR3 is made up of 13 amino acids. The CDR3 here is CASSYSGSATQYF. The CDR3 DNA follows: TGTGCCAGCAGTTACTCGGGTAGCGCTACGCAGTATTTT.

The chain recombines TRBV9 with TRBJ2-3, with D unresolved. The V end lost 4 bases, the J end lost 14 bases, and 14 bases lay between the germline ends. This CDR3 is 11 amino acids long. Germline lookup yields CDR1 SGDLS and CDR2 YYNGEE. The CDR3 loop reads CASSPNLGLYF. CDR3 DNA sequence: TGTGCCAGCAGCCCGAATCTAGGTCTGTATTTT.

The gene calls are TRBV28 and TRBJ1-5, with a possible D match to TRBD1 (5 bases). V dropped 6 bases and J dropped 2 bases, with 8 bases sitting between them. This CDR3 is built from 13 residues. CDR1 and CDR2 (germline): MDHEN, SYDVKM. The CDR3 sequence is CASRDNGNQPQHF. CDR3 bases: TGTGCCAGCAGGGACAACGGCAATCAGCCCCAGCATTTT.